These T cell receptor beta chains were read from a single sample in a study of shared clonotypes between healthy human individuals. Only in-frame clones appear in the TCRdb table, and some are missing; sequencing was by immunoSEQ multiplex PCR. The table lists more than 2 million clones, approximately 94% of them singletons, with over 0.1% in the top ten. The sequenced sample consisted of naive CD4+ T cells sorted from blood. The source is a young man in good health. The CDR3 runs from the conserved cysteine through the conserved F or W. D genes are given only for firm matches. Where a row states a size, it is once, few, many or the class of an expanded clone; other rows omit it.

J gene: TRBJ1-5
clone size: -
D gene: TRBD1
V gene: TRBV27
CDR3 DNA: TGTGCCAGCAGTTTATCGTGGACAGGGGACAATCAGCCCCAGCATTTT
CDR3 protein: CASSLSWTGDNQPQHF

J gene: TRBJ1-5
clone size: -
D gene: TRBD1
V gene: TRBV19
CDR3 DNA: TGTGCCAGTACCGAACACCGGGACAGGGTTATTCAGCCCCAGCATTTT
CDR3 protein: CASTEHRDRVIQPQHF

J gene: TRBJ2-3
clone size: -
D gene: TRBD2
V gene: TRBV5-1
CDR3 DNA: TGCGCCAGCAGCTTTAGCGGGGGGGCTGGAGATACGCAGTATTTT
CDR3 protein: CASSFSGGAGDTQYF

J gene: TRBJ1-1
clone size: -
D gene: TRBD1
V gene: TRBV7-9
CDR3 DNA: TGTGCCAGCAGAAACAGGGGTGAGGTCACTGAAGCTTTCTTT
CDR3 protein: CASRNRGEVTEAFF

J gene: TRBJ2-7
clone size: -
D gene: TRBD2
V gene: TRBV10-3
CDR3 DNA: TGTGCCATCAGTGAGTCTACTAGCGGGAGCCACGAGCAGTACTTC
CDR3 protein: CAISESTSGSHEQYF

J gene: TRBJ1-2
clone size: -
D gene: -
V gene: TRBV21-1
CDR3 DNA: TGTGCCAGCAGGACAGTTACTAACTATGGCTACACCTTC
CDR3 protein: CASRTVTNYGYTF

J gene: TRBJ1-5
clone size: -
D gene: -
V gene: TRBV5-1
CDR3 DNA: TGCGCCAGCAGTTCCCCCCTAAGGAGGTCTCAGGGGTACTATCGGAGCAATCAGCCCCAGCATTTT
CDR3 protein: CASSSPLRRSQGYYRSNQPQHF

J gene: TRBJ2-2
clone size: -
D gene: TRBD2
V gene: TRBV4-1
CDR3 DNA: TGCGCCAGCAGCCCACGGACTAGCGTTACTTCCGGGGAGCTGTTTTTT
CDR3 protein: CASSPRTSVTSGELFF

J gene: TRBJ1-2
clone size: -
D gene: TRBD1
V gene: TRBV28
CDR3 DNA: TGTGCCAGCAGTTTGGGCAGGGGGCGTACCTATGGCTACACCTTC
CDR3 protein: CASSLGRGRTYGYTF

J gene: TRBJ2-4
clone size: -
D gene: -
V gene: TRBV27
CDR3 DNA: TGTGCCAGCAGTCGCCGGGAGTTCGGTTACTTC
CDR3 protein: CASSRREFGYF

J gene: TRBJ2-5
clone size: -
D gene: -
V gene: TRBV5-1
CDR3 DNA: TGCGCCAGCAGCTTTACCGGTCAAGAGACCCAGTACTTC
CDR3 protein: CASSFTGQETQYF

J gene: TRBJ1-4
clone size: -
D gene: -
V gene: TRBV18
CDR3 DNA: TGTGCCAGCTCACCACCGTCAGGGCGAGAAAAACTGTTTTTT
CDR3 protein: CASSPPSGREKLFF

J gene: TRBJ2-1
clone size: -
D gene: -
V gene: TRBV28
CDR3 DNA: TGTGCCAGCAGTTTAAGGGCGTACGAGCAGTTCTTC
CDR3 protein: CASSLRAYEQFF

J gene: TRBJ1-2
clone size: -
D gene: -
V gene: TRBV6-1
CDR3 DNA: TGTGCCAGCAGTGAAGGGGTTTCTAACTATGGCTACACCTTC
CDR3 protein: CASSEGVSNYGYTF

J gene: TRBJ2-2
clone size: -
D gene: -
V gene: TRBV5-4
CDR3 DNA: TGTGCCAGCAGCTTGGCCTCTACGCCGAACACCGGGGAGCTGTTTTTT
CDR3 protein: CASSLASTPNTGELFF

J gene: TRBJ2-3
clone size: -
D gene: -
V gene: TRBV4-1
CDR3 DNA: TGCGCCAGCAGCCAAGATCGCGTGGATACGCAGTATTTT
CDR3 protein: CASSQDRVDTQYF

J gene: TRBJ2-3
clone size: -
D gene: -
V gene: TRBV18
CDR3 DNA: TGTGCCAGCTCACCAACAGGCACAGATACGCAGTATTTT
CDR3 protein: CASSPTGTDTQYF

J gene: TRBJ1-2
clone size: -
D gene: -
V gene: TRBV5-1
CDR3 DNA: TGCGCCAGCAGCTATGATGTAAGCTATGGCTACACCTTC
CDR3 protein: CASSYDVSYGYTF

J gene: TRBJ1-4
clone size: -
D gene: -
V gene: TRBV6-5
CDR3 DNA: TGTGCCAGCAGTTCCCCACAGAGGGAACTGTTTTTT
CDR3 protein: CASSSPQRELFF

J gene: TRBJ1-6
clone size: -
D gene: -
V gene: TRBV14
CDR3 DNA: TGTGCCAGCAGCCAATCAGGCTCCTATAATTCACCCCTCCACTTT
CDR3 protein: CASSQSGSYNSPLHF

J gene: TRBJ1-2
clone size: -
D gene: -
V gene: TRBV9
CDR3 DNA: TGTGCCAGCAGCGCAGGGTTCCCGAACACTAACTATGGCTACACCTTC
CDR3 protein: CASSAGFPNTNYGYTF

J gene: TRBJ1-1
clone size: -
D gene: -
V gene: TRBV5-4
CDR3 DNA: TGTGCCAGCAGCTTTAACCAGGGCACTGAAGCTTTCTTT
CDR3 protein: CASSFNQGTEAFF

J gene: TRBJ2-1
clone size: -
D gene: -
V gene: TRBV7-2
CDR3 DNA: TGTGCCAGCAAAGGACAGTCCTCCTACAATGAGCAGTTCTTC
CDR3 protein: CASKGQSSYNEQFF

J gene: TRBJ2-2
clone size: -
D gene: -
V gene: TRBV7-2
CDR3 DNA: TGTGCCAGCAGCCCTGGGGGGGCTGGCACCGGGGAGCTGTTTTTT
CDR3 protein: CASSPGGAGTGELFF

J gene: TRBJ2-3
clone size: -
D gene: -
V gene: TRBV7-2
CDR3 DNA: TGTGCCAGCAGCGCCCGACTGACCACAGATACGCAGTATTTT
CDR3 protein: CASSARLTTDTQYF

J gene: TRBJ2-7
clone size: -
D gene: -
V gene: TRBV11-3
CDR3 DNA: TGTGCCAGCAGCTTAGGACTGAATGGTGCGGGCGAGCAGTACTTC
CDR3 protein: CASSLGLNGAGEQYF

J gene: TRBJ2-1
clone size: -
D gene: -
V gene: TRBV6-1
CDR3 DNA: TGTGCCAGCAGTGAAGGGTCTAGCGCCTACAATGAGCAGTTCTTC
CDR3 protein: CASSEGSSAYNEQFF

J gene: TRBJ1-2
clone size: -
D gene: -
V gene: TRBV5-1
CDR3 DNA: TGCGCCAGCAGCTCCGGGACACCATCTAACTATGGCTACACCTTC
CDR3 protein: CASSSGTPSNYGYTF

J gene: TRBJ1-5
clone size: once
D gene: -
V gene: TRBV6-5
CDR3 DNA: TGTGCCAGCAGTACGCGGTTCCCAAATCAGCCCCAGCATTTT
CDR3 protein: CASSTRFPNQPQHF

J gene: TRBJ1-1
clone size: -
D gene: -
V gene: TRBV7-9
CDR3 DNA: TGTGCCAGCAGCTTAACCGCAGGGTTCACTGAAGCTTTCTTT
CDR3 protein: CASSLTAGFTEAFF

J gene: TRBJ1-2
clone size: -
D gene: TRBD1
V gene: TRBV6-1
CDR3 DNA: TGTGCCAGCAGTGAAAATGTTTGGGGACAGGGGTCAAGTTCTAACTATGGCTACACCTTC
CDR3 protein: CASSENVWGQGSSSNYGYTF

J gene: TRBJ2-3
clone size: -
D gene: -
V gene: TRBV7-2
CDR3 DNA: TGTGCCAGCAGCTTATTGGGGCCAGATACGCAGTATTTT
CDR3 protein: CASSLLGPDTQYF

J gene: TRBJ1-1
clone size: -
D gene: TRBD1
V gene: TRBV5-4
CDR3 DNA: TGTGCCAGCAGCTTGCAGGGGGGGACTGAAGCTTTCTTT
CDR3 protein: CASSLQGGTEAFF

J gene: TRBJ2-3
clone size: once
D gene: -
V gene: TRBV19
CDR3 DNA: TGTGCCAGTAGTAGGGGCTTCCCTGTCGCAGATACGCAGTATTTT
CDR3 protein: CASSRGFPVADTQYF

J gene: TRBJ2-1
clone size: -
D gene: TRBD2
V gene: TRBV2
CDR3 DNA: TGTGCCAGCACCGGGGTAGCGGGCAATGAGCAGTTCTTC
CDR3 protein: CASTGVAGNEQFF

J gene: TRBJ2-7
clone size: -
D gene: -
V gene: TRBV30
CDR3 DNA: TGTGCCTGGAACCGGAAACAGGGACTCTACGAGCAGTACTTC
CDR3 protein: CAWNRKQGLYEQYF

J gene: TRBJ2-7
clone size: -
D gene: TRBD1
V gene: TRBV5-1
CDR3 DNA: TGCGCCAGCAGCAGGGGACAGGGCTCCTACGAGCAGTACTTC
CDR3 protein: CASSRGQGSYEQYF

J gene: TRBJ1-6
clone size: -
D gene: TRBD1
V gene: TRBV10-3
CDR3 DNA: TGTGCCATCACCGGGACAGCGGATTCACCCCTCCACTTT
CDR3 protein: CAITGTADSPLHF

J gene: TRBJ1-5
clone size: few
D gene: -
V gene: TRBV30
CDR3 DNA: TGTGCCTGGAGTGAGGGCGATCCCAATCAGCCCCAGCATTTT
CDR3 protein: CAWSEGDPNQPQHF

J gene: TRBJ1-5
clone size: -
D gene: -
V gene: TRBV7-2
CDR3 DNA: TGTGCCAGCAGCTTAAGAGGGTCGGAAGATTCCCAGCATTTT
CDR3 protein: CASSLRGSEDSQHF

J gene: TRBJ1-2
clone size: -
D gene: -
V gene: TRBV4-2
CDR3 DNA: TGTGCCAGCAGCCAAGAATCCGGATATGGCTACACCTTC
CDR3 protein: CASSQESGYGYTF

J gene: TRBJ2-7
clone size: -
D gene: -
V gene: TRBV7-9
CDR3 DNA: TGTGCCAGCAGCTTAGGGTCACACGAGCAGTACTTC
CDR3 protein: CASSLGSHEQYF

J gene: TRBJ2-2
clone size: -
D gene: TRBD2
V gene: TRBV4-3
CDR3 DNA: TGCGCCAGCAGCCCCGCTCCCAGCGGGGTAAACACCGGGGAGCTGTTTTTT
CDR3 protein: CASSPAPSGVNTGELFF

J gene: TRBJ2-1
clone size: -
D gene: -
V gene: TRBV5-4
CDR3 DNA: TGTGCCAGCAGCTTAGGTGGCCAGGGGTCCCCGTCTAGCTCCTACAATGAGCAGTTCTTC
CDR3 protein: CASSLGGQGSPSSSYNEQFF

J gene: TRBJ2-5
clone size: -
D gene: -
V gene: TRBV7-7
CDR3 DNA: TGTGCTAGCGGATACGACATTATTGGGACCCAGTACTTC
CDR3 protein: CASGYDIIGTQYF

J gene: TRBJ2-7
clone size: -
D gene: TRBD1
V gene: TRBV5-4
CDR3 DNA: TGTGCCAGCAGCCACCGGGACAGGGTCTCCTACGAGCAGTACTTC
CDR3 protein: CASSHRDRVSYEQYF

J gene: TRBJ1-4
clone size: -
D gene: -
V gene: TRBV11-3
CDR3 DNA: TGTGCCAGCAGCTTTACCATCGACGGTCTCCCTGGATGTAATGAAAAACTGTTTTTT
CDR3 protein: CASSFTIDGLPGCNEKLFF